The 26 T cell receptor beta chains presented below share a single source sample, sequenced in a study of read filtering for tumor transcriptome and immune sequencing. The library was built from approximately 400 ng RNA with molecular barcoded adaptors for alpha/delta and beta/gamma chains. A single record per CDR3 protein comes from TCRdb applying MiXCR to the reads. The top ten clones hold approximately 15% of a sample with 75,000 to 95,000 distinct CDR3 sequences, about 12% of them seen once. Input material: a population of CD138-negative cells sorted from bone marrow. The receptor set was obtained from a donor aged 40 or older with multiple myeloma.

This clonotype was observed at least ten times. The chain carries TRBV12-3 or TRBV12-4 and TRBJ2-1; perhaps TRBD1 as D (6 bases). Trimming took 0 bases from V and 3 from J, leaving 6 bases between them. The CDR3 sequence is 14 residues long. CDR3 sequence (DNA): TGTGCCAGCAGTTTAGCGGGACACTACAATGAGCAGTTCTTC. Translation: CASSLAGHYNEQFF.

This clonotype showed up many times. The chain is built from TRBV27 and TRBJ1-1, with D maybe TRBD1 (5 bases). The CDR3 totals 14 residues. Trimming removed 6 bases from V and 4 bases from J, with 15 bases in between. Germline CDR1 MNHEY, CDR2 SMNVEV (reference sequence). CDR3 nucleotide sequence: TGTGCCAGCAGAAGGCAGGGAGAGGGCACTGAAGCTTTCTTT. Amino acid sequence: CASRRQGEGTEAFF.

The sample holds a few counts of this clonotype. This sequence joins TRBV4-1 and TRBJ2-1; weak D call: TRBD1 (6 bases). V lost 7 bases to trimming and J lost 7 bases, with 17 bases between them. CDR3 length: 14 amino acids. Germline V CDR1 and CDR2: MGHRA, YSYEKL. The CDR3 DNA reads as TGCGCCAGCACCCGTGGGACAAGGGGGAATGAGCAGTTCTTC. This sequence encodes CASTRGTRGNEQFF.

This clonotype was found once. Its ends do not fully match the called genes, so a read error is possible. The chain links TRBV5-1 to TRBJ2-7, with TRBD1 identical over 9 bases. Germline-derived CDR1 and CDR2 are SGHRS and YFSETQ. The CDR3 covers 15 residues. DNA for the CDR3: TGCGCCAGCAGCTTGGGGACAGGGGAGTTCAACGATCAGTACTTC. It codes for CASSLGTGEFNDQYF.

This clonotype came up many times. This chain joins TRBV2 and TRBJ2-2; D is possibly TRBD1 (6 bases). The germline gives CDR1 SNHLY, CDR2 FYNNEI. The V end lost 6 bases, the J end lost 0 bases, and 8 bases lay between the germline ends. CDR3 length equals 14 residues. The CDR3 sequence: CASRDSTNTGELFF. The DNA of the CDR3 is TGTGCCAGCAGGGACAGTACGAACACCGGGGAGCTGTTTTTT.

At least ten counts were recorded for this clonotype. V is TRBV18 and J is TRBJ1-1; the match to TRBD1 covers 11 bases. Trimming at V came to 5 bases and at J to 7 bases, leaving 12 bases not matched to a gene. This CDR3 region has 16 residues. Germline CDR1 is KGHSH and CDR2 is LQKENI. The CDR3 here is CASSTGQGAFLVEAFF. The CDR3 DNA sequence: TGTGCCAGCTCAACAGGACAGGGGGCGTTTTTGGTTGAAGCTTTCTTT.

A few counts support this clonotype. The chain uses TRBV3-1 and TRBJ2-1, with D uncertain. The CDR3 extends over 14 amino acids. V lost 1 base and J lost 5, with 9 bases in between. Germline-derived CDR1 and CDR2 are LGHDT and YNNKEL (reference sequence). DNA for the CDR3: TGTGCCAGCAGCCAAGGTTCCAGAAACAATGAGCAGTTCTTC. This gives the protein CASSQGSRNNEQFF.

This clonotype was seen many times. The V call is TRBV20-1, the J call TRBJ2-6, with D possibly matching TRBD1 (6 bases). The CDR3 contains 14 residues. Germline values: CDR1 DFQATT, CDR2 SNEGSKA (reference sequence). V dropped 4 bases and J dropped 4 bases, with 11 bases sitting between them. CDR3 DNA sequence: TGCAGTGCTAAGGCCGGGACAGGGGCCAACGTCCTGACTTTC. This encodes CSAKAGTGANVLTF.

This clonotype was counted at least ten times. The chain combines TRBV7-9 with TRBJ2-3, with 10 bases lining up with TRBD2. This CDR3 comprises 16 residues. CDR1 and CDR2 from the germline V gene are SEHNR and FQNEAQ (reference sequence). The V gene end was trimmed by 7 bases and the J gene end by 3 bases; junction bases not matched to a gene: 10. In DNA form, the CDR3 reads TGTGCCAGCATTCTAGCGGCTAGCGGGAGAACAGATACGCAGTATTTT. Translated: CASILAASGRTDTQYF.

Remarks on this clonotype: This sequence may be a read error, since a much larger clone differs from it by one base. CDR3 coding DNA: TGTGCCAGCAGCTCTAGCGCTGGGCAGTTCTTC. It encodes CASSSSAGQFF. The J gene is TRBJ2-1, the V gene TRBV27; possibly TRBD2 for D (6 bases). V was shortened by 6 bases and J by 12 bases, with 12 bases between the two germline ends. The CDR3 totals 11 residues. From germline, CDR1 is MNHEY and CDR2 SMNVEV (reference sequence).

This clonotype occurred many times. The rearrangement joins TRBV12-3 or TRBV12-4 to TRBJ2-7; 14 bases map to TRBD2. V was pared by 5 bases and J by 4 bases, with 7 bases of the junction left unmatched. CDR3 length: 16 amino acids. CDR3 in DNA: TGTGCCAGCAGTGCAGGACTAGCGGGAGGCCCTTACGAGCAGTACTTC. Its translation: CASSAGLAGGPYEQYF.

This clonotype was seen ten or more times. The chain joins TRBV19 to TRBJ2-3; TRBD1 matches 10 bases. This CDR3 comprises 18 residues. Germline V gene data show CDR1 as LNHDA and CDR2 as SQIVND (reference sequence). Trimming cost V 4 bases and J 4 bases; bases outside gene matches: 14. The CDR3 loop is CASSKRQGALLRPDTQYF. DNA of the CDR3: TGTGCCAGTAGTAAGAGACAGGGGGCTCTTCTCCGGCCAGATACGCAGTATTTT.

The table lists this clonotype with many counts. The genes are TRBV2 and TRBJ2-5; no clear D gene. There are 12 residues in the CDR3. Germline V CDR1 and CDR2: SNHLY, FYNNEI. V was clipped by 4 bases and J by 2 bases, with 5 bases between them. The CDR3 region has the DNA TGTGCCAGCAGTGTTGCTCAAGAGACCCAGTACTTC. Residues: CASSVAQETQYF.

This clonotype was seen at least ten times. This chain uses TRBV20-1 with TRBJ2-3, with D hard to call. V was trimmed by 6 bases and J by 1 base, leaving 11 bases between them. Germline CDR1 is DFQATT and CDR2 is SNEGSKA (reference sequence). The CDR3 length is 13 residues. CDR3 nucleotide sequence: TGCAGTGCCCTCACTCAGGGCACAGATACGCAGTATTTT. The encoded protein is CSALTQGTDTQYF.

This clonotype has ten or more counts. The V gene is TRBV20-1, the J gene TRBJ1-3; D possibly corresponds to TRBD1 (5 bases). Trimming pared 0 bases from V and 4 bases from J, leaving 19 bases between. Germline V CDR1 and CDR2: DFQATT, SNEGSKA (reference sequence). The CDR3 length is 17 residues. CDR3 in DNA: TGCAGTGCTAGAGAGGGATGGGGGATCGGTTCCGGAAACACCATATATTTT. Its translation: CSAREGWGIGSGNTIYF.

Ten or more counts support this clonotype. The V call is TRBV28, the J call TRBJ1-1; perhaps TRBD1 as D (5 bases). The CDR3 covers 15 residues. In germline, CDR1 is MDHEN, CDR2 SYDVKM. The V end lost 6 bases, the J end lost 6 bases, and 20 bases lay between the germline ends. CDR3 region: CASSPGRGIKSEAFF. The CDR3 region has the DNA TGTGCCAGCAGCCCCGGGAGGGGCATTAAGTCTGAAGCTTTCTTT.

This clonotype came up many times. J is TRBJ1-5 and V is TRBV12-3 or TRBV12-4, with a tentative D call TRBD1 (6 bases). The CDR3 is 15 amino acids. Trimming left V 1 base short and J 6 bases short, with 13 bases between. The CDR3 loop reads CASSLVYRGGQPQHF. The CDR3 bases are TGTGCCAGCAGTTTAGTATATCGAGGGGGTCAGCCCCAGCATTTT.

This clonotype was detected a few times. The genes are TRBV29-1 and TRBJ1-2; possibly TRBD1 for D (5 bases). This CDR3 is 13 amino acids long. Trimming removed 7 bases at V and 1 base at J, with 13 bases between. CDR1 SQVTM and CDR2 ANQGSEA come from the germline V gene. The CDR3 nucleotides read TGCAGCGCCGCCCTGGGGGGTAACTATGGCTACACCTTC. It translates to CSAALGGNYGYTF.

This clonotype has a count of ten or more. The chain joins TRBV21-1 to TRBJ2-1; the table assigns TRBD2, which was not confirmed against the DNA. TRBV21-1 is a documented pseudogene. The CDR3 consists of 19 residues. CDR3 sequence (DNA): TGTGCCAGCAGCAAAAGGGGCCCCTGGACTAGCGGGAGAAACAATGAGCAGTTCTTC. This gives the protein CASSKRGPWTSGRNNEQFF.

This clonotype showed up many times. V gene TRBV2 combines with J gene TRBJ2-1; no reliable D call. Germline V gives CDR1 SNHLY, CDR2 FYNNEI. Trimming left V 1 base short and J 2 bases short, with 9 bases between. The CDR3 length is 15 residues. CDR3 amino acids: CASSEGSRAYNEQFF. DNA of the CDR3: TGTGCCAGCAGTGAAGGGAGCCGCGCCTACAATGAGCAGTTCTTC.

About this clonotype itself: This may come from a read error, since a much larger clone is one base off. This chain connects TRBV7-2 to TRBJ2-3; maybe TRBD2 (6 bases). Germline-derived CDR1 and CDR2 are SGHTA and FQGNSA. CDR3 size: 19 residues. Trimming took off 5 bases at V and 6 bases at J, with 30 bases between the two ends. The CDR3 coding sequence is TGTGCCAGCAGCGCCGGGACTTGGGGGGAGGCCCCCCCCCCGGATACGCAGTATTTT. It specifies CASSAGTWGEAPPPDTQYF.

This clonotype was recorded only once. This may be a read error, as it is one base from a much larger clone. The V gene is TRBV6-6, the J gene TRBJ1-5, with a possible D match to TRBD1 (6 bases). Deletions cut 8 bases from V and 7 bases from J, with 30 bases between. Germline V lookup: CDR1 MNHNY, CDR2 SVGAGI (reference sequence). This CDR3 is 18 amino acids long. CDR3 nucleotides: TGTGCCAGCGGCCCCGGGGGGGGGCCGGCAACTTATAGGCAGCCCCAGCATTTT. It is translated as CASGPGGGPATYRQPQHF.

This clonotype was picked up many times. V is TRBV13 and J is TRBJ1-1; 11 positions match TRBD1. This CDR3 has 17 residues. V was pared by 5 bases and J by 5 bases, with 13 bases of the junction left unmatched. The germline CDR1 and CDR2 sequences are PRHDT and FYEKMQ (reference sequence). The CDR3 DNA reads TGTGCCAGCAGCAGACGGGCCGGGACAGGGGGAGGAACTGAAGCTTTCTTT. Its protein product is CASSRRAGTGGGTEAFF. Combining the CDR3 with reference TRBV13 and TRBJ1-1 gives the whole variable domain AAGVIQSPRHLIKEKRETATLKCYPIPRHDTVYWYQQGPGQDPQFLISFYEKMQSDKGSIPDRFSAQQFSDYHSELNMSSLELGDSALYFCASSRRAGTGGGTEAFFGQGTRLTVV.

This clonotype was counted at least ten times. The CDR3: CSAKGGGSTDTQYF. The CDR3 nucleotides read TGCAGTGCTAAGGGCGGGGGGAGCACAGATACGCAGTATTTT. This chain connects TRBV20-1 to TRBJ2-3, with 8 bases identical to TRBD2. CDR1 and CDR2 from the germline V gene are DFQATT and SNEGSKA (reference sequence). The CDR3 runs 14 residues. The J segment lost 0 bases and the V segment lost 4 bases, leaving 3 bases of the junction unmatched.

This clonotype is medium-sized within its sample. The junction differs from germline at one of its ends, possibly a read error. The J gene is TRBJ2-1, the V gene TRBV5-1; perhaps TRBD1 as D (5 bases). Germline-derived CDR1 and CDR2 are SGHRS and YFSETQ. The CDR3 spans 13 residues. The DNA of the CDR3 is TGTGCCAGCAGTCTCGACAGCTACAATGAGCAGTTCTTC. As protein: CASSLDSYNEQFF.

Turning to this clonotype: The junction departs from germline at one end; a sequencing error may be responsible. J is TRBJ2-7 and V is TRBV29-1; 9 nucleotides agree with TRBD1. This CDR3 region has 12 residues. Germline CDR1 is SQVTM and CDR2 is ANQGSEA. For the CDR3, the DNA is TGCTGCGTCGACGGGACAGGGAACGAGCAGTGCTTC. This gives the protein CCVDGTGNEQCF.